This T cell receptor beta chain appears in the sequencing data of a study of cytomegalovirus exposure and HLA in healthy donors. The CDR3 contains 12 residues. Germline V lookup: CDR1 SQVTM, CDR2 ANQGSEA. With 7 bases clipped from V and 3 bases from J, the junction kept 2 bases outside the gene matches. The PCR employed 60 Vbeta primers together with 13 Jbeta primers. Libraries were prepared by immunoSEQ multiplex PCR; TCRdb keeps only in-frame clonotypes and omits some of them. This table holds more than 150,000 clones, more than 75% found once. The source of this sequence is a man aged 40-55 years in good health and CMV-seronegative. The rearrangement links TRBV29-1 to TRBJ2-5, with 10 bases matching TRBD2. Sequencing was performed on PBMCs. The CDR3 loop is CSGGLAEETQYF. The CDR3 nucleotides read TGCAGCGGTGGACTAGCGGAAGAGACCCAGTACTTC. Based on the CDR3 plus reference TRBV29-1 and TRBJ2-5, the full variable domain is SAVISQKPSRDICQRGTSLTIQCQVDSQVTMMFWYRQQPGQSLTLIATANQGSEATYESGFVIDKFPISRPNLTFSTLTVSNMSPEDSSIYLCSGGLAEETQYFGPGTRLLVL.